Shown below are 20 T cell receptor beta chains from a single sample sequenced in a study of identical twins. Each CDR3 protein gets one entry after TCRdb re-called the 5' RACE reads with MiXCR. The profile shows around 140,000 distinct CDR3 sequences, roughly 3.5% of them singletons. Sequencing was performed on memory T cells sorted from blood. The source of these receptors is a man younger than 30 in good health.

The chain carries TRBV7-6 and TRBJ2-3; 8 nucleotides agree with TRBD2. The length of the CDR3 is 15 residues. The V segment lost 4 bases and the J segment 2 bases; nucleotides outside the gene matches: 5. The V gene's germline CDR1 is SGHVS and CDR2 FNYEAQ. The CDR3 region has the DNA TGTGCCAGCAGCTCTAGCGGGCAATACACAGATACGCAGTATTTT. It specifies CASSSSGQYTDTQYF.

This clonotype was recorded many times. V gene TRBV29-1 combines with J gene TRBJ1-1; D ambiguous. Germline V gives CDR1 SQVTM, CDR2 ANQGSEA. This CDR3 region has 12 residues. V was trimmed by 7 bases and J by 1 base, leaving 10 bases between them. The CDR3 coding sequence is TGCAGCGCCCCGGCAGAGAACACTGAAGCTTTCTTT. As protein: CSAPAENTEAFF.

This clonotype was detected ten times or more. The CDR3 nucleotides read TGTGCCAGCAGCCAAGAGATTTGGGCAGGGGTATCTTCACCCCTCCACTTT. It specifies CASSQEIWAGVSSPLHF. The chain uses TRBV3-1 and TRBJ1-6; a weak D match, TRBD1 (6 bases). Between the trimmed V and J ends, which lost 0 bases and 9 bases, there was a span of 18 bases. This CDR3 spans 17 amino acids. Germline values: CDR1 LGHDT, CDR2 YNNKEL (reference sequence).

This clonotype showed up many times. This sequence joins TRBV5-1 and TRBJ2-5; D gene uncertain. Trimming removed 7 bases at V and 4 bases at J, with 14 bases between. The CDR3 extends over 13 amino acids. The germline V gene has CDR1 SGHRS and CDR2 YFSETQ. CDR3 nucleotide sequence: TGCGCCAGCCTACCGCAAATTGGAGAGACCCAGTACTTC. This encodes CASLPQIGETQYF. Supplemented by reference TRBV5-1 and TRBJ2-5, the full variable domain reads KAGVTQTPRYLIKTRGQQVTLSCSPISGHRSVSWYQQTPGQGLQFLFEYFSETQRNKGNFPGRFSGRQFSNSRSEMNVSTLELGDSALYLCASLPQIGETQYFGPGTRLLVL.

This clonotype was found many times. The V and J genes are TRBV7-8 and TRBJ2-7; 9 bases match TRBD2. The CDR3 sequence is 15 residues long. The V gene end was trimmed by 9 bases and the J gene end by 3 bases; junction bases not matched to a gene: 12. In germline, CDR1 is SGHVS, CDR2 FQNEAQ. The CDR3 is CARKTRTSVNYEQYV. The CDR3, as DNA: TGTGCCAGAAAGACACGGACTAGCGTAAACTACGAGCAGTACGTC.

This clonotype appeared many times. This chain links TRBV5-1 with TRBJ2-3; D gene uncertain. This CDR3 is built from 12 residues. Trimming left V 0 bases short and J 11 bases short, with 10 bases between. Germline assignment: CDR1 SGHRS and CDR2 YFSETQ. Written as DNA, the CDR3 is TGCGCCAGCAGCTTGGGCGGCTATAAGCAGTATTTT. Residues: CASSLGGYKQYF.

Many counts were recorded for this clonotype. This sequence joins TRBV28 and TRBJ2-1, with D tentatively TRBD2 (6 bases). Germline assignment: CDR1 MDHEN and CDR2 SYDVKM. The V end was cut by 1 base, the J end by 10 bases, with 17 bases between. This CDR3 spans 15 amino acids. CDR3: CASSLSGEPRREQFF. The CDR3 DNA reads as TGTGCCAGCAGTTTATCGGGGGAGCCCCGAAGAGAGCAGTTCTTC.

There are many counts of this clonotype. In nucleotides, the CDR3 is TGTGCCAGCAGCGTAGTGGACACAGATACGCAGTATTTT. Its translation is CASSVVDTDTQYF. The rearrangement joins TRBV9 to TRBJ2-3; D is unclear. This CDR3 spans 13 amino acids. The ends were cut back, 0 bases at V and 2 bases at J, with 4 bases in the middle. Per the germline V gene, CDR1 is SGDLS and CDR2 is YYNGEE.

The sample holds many counts of this clonotype. The V call is TRBV4-3, the J call TRBJ1-3, with D uncertain. Germline assignment: CDR1 LGHNA and CDR2 YSLEER. Between the trimmed V and J ends, which lost 0 bases and 0 bases, there was a span of 12 bases. This CDR3 has 17 residues. CDR3 sequence (DNA): TGCGCCAGCAGCCAAGAAATTAGTGGTACCTCTGGAAACACCATATATTTT. Translating it yields CASSQEISGTSGNTIYF.

This clonotype was counted at least ten times. A read error is possible here, since a much larger clone lies one base away. V and J are TRBV27 and TRBJ2-7; 7 nucleotides agree with TRBD2. From germline, CDR1 is MNHEY and CDR2 SMNVEV (reference sequence). The CDR3 has 13 residues. As DNA, the CDR3 is TGTGACAGCAGTTTACGGGGGGATTACGAGCAGTACTTC. Protein: CDSSLRGDYEQYF.

This clonotype was found many times. V gene TRBV11-2 combines with J gene TRBJ2-2; 7 bases are shared with TRBD2. This CDR3 has 14 residues. The ends lost 4 bases at V and 11 bases at J; junction bases unmatched: 10. Germline assignment: CDR1 SGHAT and CDR2 FQNNGV. The CDR3 coding sequence is TGTGCCAGCAGCTCTTACCGGGACTACCGCGAGCTGTTTTTT. Its translation is CASSSYRDYRELFF.

This clonotype was picked up many times. The V and J genes are TRBV5-5 and TRBJ2-1; no definite D call. Germline lookup yields CDR1 SGHKS and CDR2 YYEKEE (reference sequence). Trimming removed 2 bases at V and 2 bases at J, with 11 bases between. This CDR3 is built from 15 residues. The CDR3 reads CASSLSFQTYNEQFF. The CDR3, as DNA: TGTGCCAGCAGCTTAAGTTTCCAGACCTACAATGAGCAGTTCTTC.

There are many counts of this clonotype. The chain has TRBV20-1 and TRBJ1-2, with 9 bases identical to TRBD1. The trim removed 6 bases at V and 6 bases at J, leaving 14 bases unmatched. Germline lookup yields CDR1 DFQATT and CDR2 SNEGSKA (reference sequence). CDR3 length: 15 residues. This CDR3 reads CSAYPGTGSTDGYTF. CDR3 nucleotide sequence: TGCAGTGCCTACCCGGGGACAGGGAGTACGGATGGCTACACCTTC.

This clonotype was seen repeatedly, ten times or more. The DNA of the CDR3 is TGCAGTGCTAGTATCGGATCAGGGGGGGAGCTGTTTTTT. It is translated as CSASIGSGGELFF. This rearrangement joins TRBV20-1 to TRBJ2-2, with a tentative D call TRBD1 (5 bases). The CDR3 extends over 13 amino acids. CDR1 DFQATT and CDR2 SNEGSKA come from the germline V gene (reference sequence). The V end lost 3 bases, the J end lost 8 bases, and 13 bases lay between the germline ends.

About this clonotype itself: This may arise from a read error, as a much more abundant clone is one base away. The rearrangement joins TRBV3-1 to TRBJ2-7, with TRBD1 as a possible D gene (6 bases). CDR3 length: 12 amino acids. Trimming took 1 base from V and 9 from J, leaving 10 bases between them. Looked up from germline, CDR1 is LGHDT and CDR2 is YNNKEL (reference sequence). The CDR3 nucleotides read TGTGCCAGCAGCCAAGTTGGGGGCGGGCAGTACTTC. Protein: CASSQVGGGQYF.

The chain links TRBV19 to TRBJ2-3; 10 nucleotides match TRBD2. Germline V CDR1 and CDR2: LNHDA, SQIVND (reference sequence). The CDR3 is 19 residues long. V gave up 5 bases and J gave up 0 bases; unmatched junction bases: 14. CDR3 sequence reads: CASSPSPPGTSASTDTQYF. For the CDR3, the DNA is TGTGCCAGTAGTCCTTCACCTCCCGGGACTAGCGCCAGCACAGATACGCAGTATTTT. The full variable domain, rest sourced from reference TRBV19 and TRBJ2-3, is DGGITQSPKYLFRKEGQNVTLSCEQNLNHDAMYWYRQDPGQGLRLIYYSQIVNDFQKGDIAEGYSVSREKKESFPLTVTSAQKNPTAFYLCASSPSPPGTSASTDTQYFGPGTRLTVL.

This clonotype came up many times. The chain carries TRBV20-1 and TRBJ2-7; D is tentatively TRBD1 or TRBD2 (6 bases each). V was cut by 3 bases and J by 6 bases, with 12 bases left in between. This CDR3 has 12 residues. The V gene's germline CDR1 is DFQATT and CDR2 SNEGSKA (reference sequence). In nucleotides, the CDR3 is TGCAGTGCTAGCCCGGGGGCGAGCGAGCAGTACGTC. Amino acid sequence: CSASPGASEQYV.

This clonotype occurred many times. The junction and the germline gene differ at one end; a read error may be behind it. This chain uses TRBV2 with TRBJ2-1; unclear D gene. From germline, CDR1 is SNHLY and CDR2 FYNNEI. This CDR3 has 11 amino acids. The chain's CDR3 is CASSIHVASNF. The DNA for the CDR3 is TGTGCCAGCAGTATACACGTTGCCTCAAACTTC. The whole variable domain, filled in from reference TRBV2 and TRBJ2-1, reads EPEVTQTPSHQVTQMGQEVILRCVPISNHLYFYWYRQILGQKVEFLVSFYNNEISEKSEIFDDQFSVERPDGSNFTLKIRSTKLEDSAMYFCASSIHVASNFGPGTRLTVL.

This clonotype has a count of ten or more. The V and J genes are TRBV6-1 and TRBJ2-1, with 10 bases lining up with TRBD2. Germline V lookup: CDR1 MNHNS, CDR2 SASEGT. V shed 6 bases, J shed 12 bases, and the junction held 20 bases outside the gene matches. The CDR3 consists of 17 residues. CDR3 residues: CASRTHREGVIAGGQFF. In nucleotides, the CDR3 is TGTGCCAGCAGAACTCACAGGGAGGGTGTGATAGCGGGAGGGCAGTTCTTC.

This clonotype appeared many times. The CDR3 is CASTLGDQPQHF. The CDR3 region has the DNA TGTGCCAGCACCCTTGGAGATCAGCCCCAGCATTTT. This sequence joins TRBV12-3 or TRBV12-4 and TRBJ1-5; no clear D gene. Trimming took off 7 bases at V and 5 bases at J, with 9 bases between the two ends. The CDR3 is made up of 12 amino acids.